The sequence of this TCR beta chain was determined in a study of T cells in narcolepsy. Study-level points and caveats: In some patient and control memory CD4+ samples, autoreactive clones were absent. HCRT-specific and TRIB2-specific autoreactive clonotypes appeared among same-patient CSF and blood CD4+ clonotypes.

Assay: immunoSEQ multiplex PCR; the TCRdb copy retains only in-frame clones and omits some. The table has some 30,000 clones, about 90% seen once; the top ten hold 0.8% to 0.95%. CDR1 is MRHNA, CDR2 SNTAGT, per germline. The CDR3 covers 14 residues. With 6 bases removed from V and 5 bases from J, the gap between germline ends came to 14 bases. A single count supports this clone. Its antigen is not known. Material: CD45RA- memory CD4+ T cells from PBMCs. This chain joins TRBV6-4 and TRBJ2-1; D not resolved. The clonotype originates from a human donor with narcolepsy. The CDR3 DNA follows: TGTGCCAGCAGCCCGGGCCAGGCTAACAATGAGCAGTTCTTC. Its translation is CASSPGQANNEQFF.